This TCR beta chain was identified in a study of OX40 agonist ivuxolimab in advanced cancers. CDR3 length equals 17 residues. CDR1 is SGDLS, CDR2 YYNGEE, per germline. J gave up 3 bases and V 3 bases, and 10 bases lay outside the gene matches. TCRdb's table, derived via immunoSEQ multiplex PCR, lists solely in-frame clones and lacks some. This sample has about 72,000 clones; approximately 90% occur once, and the top ten carry approximately 1.3%. The J gene is TRBJ2-3, the V gene TRBV9, with 10 bases that match TRBD2. This specimen consisted of CD4+ or CD8+ T cells sorted from blood, obtained in a trial of the OX40 agonist ivuxolimab. The source is an adult with an advanced solid tumor such as melanoma, head and neck, liver or kidney cancer. The CDR3 sequence: CASSGPLAGGSTDTQYF. As DNA, the CDR3 is TGTGCCAGCAGCGGACCCTTAGCGGGGGGAAGTACAGATACGCAGTATTTT.